These 3 T cell receptor beta chains originate from one sample sequenced in a study of blood T cell repertoires in COVID-19. Repertoires were generated with immunoSEQ multiplex PCR, while TCRdb's copy carries only in-frame clones and drops some. The table records around 220,000 clones, about nine tenths of them present only once. The sequenced sample was peripheral blood. The receptors stem from a woman between 50 and 59 years old with acute or convalescent COVID-19.

The rearrangement joins TRBV29-1 to TRBJ2-3; TRBD2 agrees at 12 bases. Per germline, CDR1 SQVTM and CDR2 ANQGSEA. The junction had 7 bases not matched to a gene; V was cut back by 2 bases and J by 7 bases. The CDR3 runs to 15 residues. DNA for the CDR3: TGCAGCGTTGAATGGGCTAGCGGGGGGGCGTATACGCAGTATTTT. It translates to CSVEWASGGAYTQYF.

The rearrangement links TRBV4-3 to TRBJ2-3; TRBD2 matches at 8 bases. The ends lost 1 base at V and 5 bases at J; junction bases unmatched: 5. CDR1 is LGHNA, CDR2 YSLEER, per germline. CDR3 length: 15 residues. The CDR3 DNA reads as TGCGCCAGCAGCCAAGCGGGGGGGCCTGGAGATACGCAGTATTTT. Encoded protein: CASSQAGGPGDTQYF.

This clone was counted once. The same CDR3 is also encoded by other DNA sequences in this sample. This sequence joins TRBV4-2 and TRBJ1-1, with unresolved D. Germline CDR1 and CDR2: LGHNA and YNFKEQ. Trimming removed 0 bases from V and 1 base from J, with 6 bases in between. This CDR3 has 14 residues. The CDR3 loop is CASSQDPGNTEAFF. For the CDR3, the DNA is TGTGCCAGCAGCCAAGATCCGGGGAACACTGAAGCTTTCTTT.